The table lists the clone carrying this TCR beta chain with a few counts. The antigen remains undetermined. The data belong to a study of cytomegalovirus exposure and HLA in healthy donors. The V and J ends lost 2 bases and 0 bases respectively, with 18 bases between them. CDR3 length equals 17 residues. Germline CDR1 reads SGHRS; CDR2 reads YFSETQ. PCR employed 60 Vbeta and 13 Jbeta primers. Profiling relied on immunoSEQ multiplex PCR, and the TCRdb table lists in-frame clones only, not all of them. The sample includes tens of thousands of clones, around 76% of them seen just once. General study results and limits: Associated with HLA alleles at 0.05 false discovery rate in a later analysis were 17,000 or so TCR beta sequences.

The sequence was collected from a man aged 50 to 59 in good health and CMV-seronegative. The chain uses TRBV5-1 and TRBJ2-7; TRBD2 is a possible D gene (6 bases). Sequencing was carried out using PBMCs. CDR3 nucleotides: TGCGCCAGCAGCTTTTTACCCCCTTTGGGGGGCTCCTACGAGCAGTACTTC. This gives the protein CASSFLPPLGGSYEQYF.